This TCR beta chain was retrieved from a study of cytotoxic CD8 clonotypes in ibrutinib-treated CLL. Germline lookup yields CDR1 SGHNT and CDR2 YYREEE (reference sequence). The V and J ends lost 1 base and 4 bases, in that order; junction bases with no gene match: 5. CDR3 length: 15 amino acids. Targeted sequencing depth ranged from 1 in 200,000 to 1 in 1 million T cells. Using immunoSEQ multiplex PCR, the repertoire was profiled, and TCRdb retains in-frame clones only, with some absent. The table has approximately 200,000 clones, over 55% seen once. Material: PBMCs, obtained after 24 months of ibrutinib treatment. The origin of this receptor is a human donor with chronic lymphocytic leukemia. V is TRBV5-4 and J is TRBJ2-7; TRBD2 matches 10 bases. The CDR3 sequence is CASSLQLAGTYEQYF. In DNA form, the CDR3 reads TGTGCCAGCAGCTTGCAACTAGCGGGAACTTACGAGCAGTACTTC.